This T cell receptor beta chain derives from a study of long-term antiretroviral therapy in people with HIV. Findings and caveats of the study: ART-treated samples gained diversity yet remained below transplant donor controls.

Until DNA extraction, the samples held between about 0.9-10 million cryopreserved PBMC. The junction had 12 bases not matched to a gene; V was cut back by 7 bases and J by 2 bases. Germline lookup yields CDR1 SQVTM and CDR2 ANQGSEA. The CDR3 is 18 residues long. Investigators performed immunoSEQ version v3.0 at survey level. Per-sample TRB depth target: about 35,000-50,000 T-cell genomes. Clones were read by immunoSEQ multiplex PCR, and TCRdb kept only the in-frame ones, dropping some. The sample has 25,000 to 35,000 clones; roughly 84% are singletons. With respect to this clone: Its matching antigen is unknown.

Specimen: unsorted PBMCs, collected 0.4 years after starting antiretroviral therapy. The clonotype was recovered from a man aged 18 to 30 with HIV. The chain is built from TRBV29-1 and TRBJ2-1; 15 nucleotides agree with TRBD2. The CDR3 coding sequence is TGCAGCGGGGCTCCGGAGGGACTAGCGGGAGGTACCTACAATGAGCAGTTCTTC. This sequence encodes CSGAPEGLAGGTYNEQFF.